A single sample is the source of the 5 T cell receptor beta chains below, sequenced in a study of follicular helper T cells after annual influenza vaccination. Produced via immunoSEQ multiplex PCR; TCRdb's table is partial and in-frame only. The sample lists thousands of clones, nearly 90% occurring once. Time point defined: 2015-2016 season, 7 days after influenza vaccination. Sample: CXCR5+ CD38- circulating T follicular helper cells from blood, taken 7 days after influenza vaccination. Documented subset: circulating Tfh, non-naive CD4+CXCR5+PD-1+ (ICOS+CD38+ or ICOS-CD38-). All receptors come from an adult who received the influenza vaccine.

The V gene is TRBV27, the J gene TRBJ2-7, with D maybe TRBD2 (6 bases). The germline V gene encodes CDR1 MNHEY and CDR2 SMNVEV (reference sequence). V lost 5 bases and J 4 bases, leaving 15 bases between the germline ends. The CDR3 contains 14 residues. The CDR3 DNA reads as TGTGCCAGCAGTAACACCCGGGACTCTTACGAGCAGTACTTC. Amino acids: CASSNTRDSYEQYF.

The genes are TRBV6-1 and TRBJ2-7; 8 bases are shared with TRBD1. V lost 2 bases, J lost 4 bases, and 7 bases stayed unmatched. The CDR3 has 15 residues. The V gene's germline CDR1 is MNHNS and CDR2 SASEGT. Here the CDR3 reads CASSEIPGGPYEQYF. The CDR3 DNA reads TGTGCCAGCAGTGAAATACCAGGGGGCCCTTACGAGCAGTACTTC.

In its sample, this clone was seen a few times. The chain recombines TRBV18 with TRBJ2-3; 11 nucleotides align to TRBD2. Germline CDR1 and CDR2: KGHSH and LQKENI. This CDR3 has 19 residues. Germline trimming cut 6 bases from V and 0 bases from J; bases unmatched to any gene: 14. The CDR3 loop is CASSHSSGTSGYSTDTQYF. The DNA for the CDR3 is TGTGCCAGCTCCCACTCCTCCGGGACTAGCGGATATAGCACAGATACGCAGTATTTT. Looking up the rest from reference TRBV18 and TRBJ2-3 gives the full variable domain: NAGVMQNPRHLVRRRGQEARLRCSPMKGHSHVYWYRQLPEEGLKFMVYLQKENIIDESGMPKERFSAEFPKEGPSILRIQQVVRGDSAAYFCASSHSSGTSGYSTDTQYFGPGTRLTVL.

The chain couples TRBV15 to TRBJ1-1; D remains unclear. Trimming stripped 2 bases from V and 0 bases from J, with 4 bases between. The length of the CDR3 is 13 residues. The germline gives CDR1 LNHNV, CDR2 YYDKDF (reference sequence). The CDR3 DNA is TGTGCCACCAGCAGACAGGTGAACACTGAAGCTTTCTTT. It encodes CATSRQVNTEAFF.

The chain couples TRBV27 to TRBJ1-5, with TRBD1 as a possible D gene (5 bases). Germline CDR1 reads MNHEY; CDR2 reads SMNVEV (reference sequence). The V end was cut by 2 bases, the J end by 2 bases, with 13 bases between. The CDR3 sequence is 16 residues long. The CDR3 is CASSLRRGEGNQPQHF. The CDR3 nucleotides read TGTGCCAGCAGTTTAAGGAGGGGCGAGGGCAATCAGCCCCAGCATTTT.